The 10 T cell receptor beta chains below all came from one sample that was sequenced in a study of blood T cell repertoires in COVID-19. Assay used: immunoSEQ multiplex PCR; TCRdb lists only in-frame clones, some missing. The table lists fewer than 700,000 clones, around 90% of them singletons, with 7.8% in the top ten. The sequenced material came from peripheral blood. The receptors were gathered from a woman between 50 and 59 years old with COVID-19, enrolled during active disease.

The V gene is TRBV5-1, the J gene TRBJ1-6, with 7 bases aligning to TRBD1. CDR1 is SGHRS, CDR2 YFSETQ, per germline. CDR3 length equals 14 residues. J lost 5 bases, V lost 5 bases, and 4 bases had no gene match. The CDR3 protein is CASRDRSDNSPLHF. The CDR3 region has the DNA TGCGCCAGCAGGGACAGGAGTGATAATTCACCCCTCCACTTT.

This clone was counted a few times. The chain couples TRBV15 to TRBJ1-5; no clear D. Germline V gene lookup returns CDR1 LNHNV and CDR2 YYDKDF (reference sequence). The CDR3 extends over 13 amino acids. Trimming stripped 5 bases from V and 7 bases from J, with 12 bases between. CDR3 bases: TGTGCCACCAGCCCGATGGCCCAGCAGCCCCAGCATTTT. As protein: CATSPMAQQPQHF.

The CDR3 loop is CASSYLKGTTSPLHF. CDR3 in DNA: TGTGCCAGCAGTTACCTAAAGGGGACAACATCACCCCTCCACTTT. This sequence joins TRBV6-5 and TRBJ1-6; weak D call: TRBD1 (6 bases). Germline V gene sequence: CDR1 MNHEY, CDR2 SVGAGI. CDR3 size: 15 residues. V was shortened by 2 bases and J by 10 bases, with 15 bases between the two germline ends.

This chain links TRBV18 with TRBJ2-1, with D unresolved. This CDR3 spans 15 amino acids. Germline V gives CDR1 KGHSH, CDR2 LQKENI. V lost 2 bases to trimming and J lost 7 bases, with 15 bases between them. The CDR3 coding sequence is TGTGCCAGCTCACCAGAGCTAGAATTAGTTAATGAGCAGTTCTTC. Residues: CASSPELELVNEQFF.

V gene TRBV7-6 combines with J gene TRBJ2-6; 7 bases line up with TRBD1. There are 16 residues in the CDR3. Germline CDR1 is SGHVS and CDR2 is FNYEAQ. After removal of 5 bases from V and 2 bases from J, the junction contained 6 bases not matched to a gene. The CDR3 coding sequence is TGTGCCAGCAGCCTCGACAGGGCCCCTGGGGCCAACGTCCTGACTTTC. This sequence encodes CASSLDRAPGANVLTF.

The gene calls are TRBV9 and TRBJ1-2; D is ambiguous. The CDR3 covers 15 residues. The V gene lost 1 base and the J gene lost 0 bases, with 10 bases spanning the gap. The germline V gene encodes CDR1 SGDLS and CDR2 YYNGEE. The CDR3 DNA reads TGTGCCAGCAGCGTAAAGGCAGGTGCTAACTATGGCTACACCTTC. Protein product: CASSVKAGANYGYTF.

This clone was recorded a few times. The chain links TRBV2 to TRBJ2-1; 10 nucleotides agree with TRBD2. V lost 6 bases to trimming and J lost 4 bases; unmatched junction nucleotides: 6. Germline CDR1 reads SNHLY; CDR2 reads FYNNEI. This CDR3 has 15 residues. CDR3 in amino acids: CASSLALAGYNEQFF. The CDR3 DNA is TGTGCCAGCAGCCTCGCACTAGCGGGGTACAATGAGCAGTTCTTC.

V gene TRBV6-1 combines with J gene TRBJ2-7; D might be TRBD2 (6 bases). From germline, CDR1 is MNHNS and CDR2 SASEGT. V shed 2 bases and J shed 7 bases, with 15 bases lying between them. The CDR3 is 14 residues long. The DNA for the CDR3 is TGTGCCAGCAGTGAATTAACCAGGGCGGGGGAGCAGTACTTC. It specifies CASSELTRAGEQYF.

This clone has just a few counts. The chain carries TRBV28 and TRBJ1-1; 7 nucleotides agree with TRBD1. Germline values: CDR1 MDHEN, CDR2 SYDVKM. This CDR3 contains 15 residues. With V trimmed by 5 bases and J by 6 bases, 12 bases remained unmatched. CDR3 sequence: CASSPTGQIIPEAFF. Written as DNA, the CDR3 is TGTGCCAGCAGTCCCACGGGACAGATCATCCCTGAAGCTTTCTTT. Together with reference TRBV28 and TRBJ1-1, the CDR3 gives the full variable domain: DVKVTQSSRYLVKRTGEKVFLECVQDMDHENMFWYRQDPGLGLRLIYFSYDVKMKEKGDIPEGYSVSREKKERFSLILESASTNQTSMYLCASSPTGQIIPEAFFGQGTRLTVV.

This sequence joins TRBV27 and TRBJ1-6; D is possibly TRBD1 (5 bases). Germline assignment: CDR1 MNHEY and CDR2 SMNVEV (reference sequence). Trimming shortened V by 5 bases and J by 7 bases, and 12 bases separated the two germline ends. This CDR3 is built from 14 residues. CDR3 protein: CASSPRGPNSPLHF. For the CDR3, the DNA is TGTGCCAGCAGTCCAAGGGGCCCCAATTCACCCCTCCACTTT.